This TCR beta chain is drawn from a study of cytomegalovirus exposure and HLA in healthy donors (dated by TCRdb to the late 2010s). In the study overall: An earlier analysis of 550 to 700 of the donors reported 250 to 350 Gb of sequence data and roughly 110 million unique TCR beta sequences from 190 million or so T cells. Rather than using new phenotypic data, the later analysis identified candidate immune exposures from TCR beta sequences and from how often those sequences occurred across donors. In a later genetic analysis, genome-wide SNP genotypes for about 55% of the 666 donors were used, and that subset was treated as a discovery cohort. Besides the first cohort of approximately 710 subjects, a separate validation cohort made up of 90 to 150 different subjects was used. HLA typing covered class I and class II loci at four-digit resolution. An early release covering roughly 600 HLA-typed donors comprised about 300 gigabases of sequencing data and approximately 85 million unique TCR sequences. An earlier analysis of 500 to 750 of the donors applied high-throughput TCR beta sequencing to assess whether each TCR beta V gene segment acted as functional or pseudogenic. The study aimed to test whether cataloging public T cell receptors could reveal signatures of past pathogen exposure. On average, roughly 250,000 unique TCR beta nucleotide sequences were sequenced per donor among a few hundred genotyped donors of the cohort, with roughly 18% of those sequences being non-productive. Of the 300 to 500 genotyped donors, approximately 80% were placed in the genetic ancestry cluster associated with self-reported Caucasian donors. About 5 DR-DQ haplotypes were handled as single units for association and clustering, since linkage in the cohort was strong. To predict cytomegalovirus infection status, the study combined high-throughput TCR immunosequencing, statistical association of individual TCRs with disease status, and machine learning. The study profiled the T cell repertoires of 550 to 700 subjects by immunosequencing and related them to cytomegalovirus serostatus. The number of donors typed differed by locus, with 629-630 for A, B, C, DRB1 and DQB1, more than 500 for DQA1, about 610 for DPA1, and approximately 470 for DPB1. A later analysis re-examined previously published TCR beta repertoires from just over 650 donors and added high-resolution HLA genotyping to investigate patterns of TCR occurrence. Donor age, sex, ethnicity and CMV serostatus were compiled together with the repertoire data. Every discovery cohort repertoire had been produced on one sequencing platform. Points the paper makes about the study in general: At a false discovery rate of 0.05, a later analysis linked 16,951 TCR beta sequences to specific HLA alleles. In vitro tests confirmed that three of the cytomegalovirus-associated TCR beta chains recognize cytomegalovirus antigens. Assigning TCR associations to individual alleles was difficult when HLA alleles, especially DR and DQ, strongly co-occurred. Cytomegalovirus status was reported to be diagnosed by the classifier with high specificity and sensitivity in both the original and validation cohorts. A later genetic analysis reported fewer N-insertions in productive TCRs among donors in an Asian-associated ancestry cluster than the roughly 700-donor mean. The authors suggested that the approach could potentially be generalized to other disease states and immunological phenotypes. In a later analysis, several top co-occurrence clusters were reported to appear linked to parvovirus B19, influenza, CMV and Epstein-Barr virus. HLA typing was unavailable for some donors at each locus, so association tests used only the typed subset. According to a later analysis, TCR association rates differed among HLA loci, with DRB1 alleles showing the most associated TCRs and HLA-C alleles showing the fewest. Most TCR sequences were seen in very few donors, while some public TCRs were found in many individuals. In the study, some 180 TCR beta chains were listed as associated with cytomegalovirus. The cohort was sequenced for TCR beta chains only, and without alpha or paired-chain data the features that could be detected were limited. Linkage disequilibrium might explain the correlated functional status among segregating V segments, but an unknown experimental factor could not be ruled out. In a later analysis, most CMV-associated TCR beta chains were found to appear HLA-restricted, with HLA associations seemingly driven largely by CMV exposure. A cluster of highly shared sequence variants was judged likely to be a technical artifact of the sequencing pipeline. In a later analysis, HLA-associated TCR beta chains showed more clonal expansion and lower generation probabilities than non-associated chains that were equally common. Sequencing depth was assumed to be roughly uniform across donors in the presence/absence analyses, though that assumption may not hold. Broadly in line with IMGT annotations, most TCR beta V segments showed up in productive rearrangements about 90% or about 30% of the time in an earlier analysis of approximately 640 of the donors. A further reported finding was that TCR beta sequences accurately predicted the HLA-A and HLA-B alleles for most subjects in the first cohort. CMV serostatus was the only immune exposure information available for the cohort. An association between a missense DCLRE1C variant and V-gene and J-gene trimming of TCR beta chains was found in a later genetic analysis and replicated in an independent cohort. Because counts were too low, around 18 rarely observed V segments, including chromosome 9 orphons, were left out of the earlier analysis of some 600 of the donors. Some IMGT-functional V segments, including TRBV6-2 and TRBV6-3, could not be told apart with the 87-base-pair reads, so those segments were excluded.

V is clipped by 4 bases and J by 11 bases, and the sequence between their germline boundaries is 25 bases long. The germline V gene supplies CDR1 SGDLS and CDR2 YYNGEE. From the cysteine up to the phenylalanine, the CDR3 has a length of 17 residues. Here the CDR3 DNA is all that survives: 51 bases in frame from base 1. This clone was found once. Its antigen target is currently unknown. Base qualities are not provided; no much larger clone lies one nucleotide away. The library came from the immunoSEQ multiplex PCR assay. The multiplex PCR relied on a mix of 60 forward primers for TCR Vbeta segments and 13 reverse primers for TCR Jbeta segments. Amplification of the CDR3 region of rearranged TCR beta genes was performed with a multiplex PCR assay on genomic DNA. The Illumina HiSeq System was used to sequence the amplified TCR beta libraries as 87-base-pair reads. In the paper's pipeline: A later analysis counted about 80 million unique TCR beta chains across the 666 repertoires, and 9.5 million to 11 million of these chains were shared by at least two donors. To remove PCR and sequencing errors, raw reads were error-corrected and collapsed into unique sequences using a nearest-neighbor algorithm that merged closely related sequences. CDR3 sequences were aligned to IMGT reference sequences to assign V, D and J gene segments. Each retained sequence needed at least a six-nucleotide match to both a V gene segment and a J gene segment. Rearrangements were called productive when the CDR3 lacked stop codons and stayed in frame with V and J; all others were non-productive. Following IMGT convention, CDR3 was defined as the stretch from the second conserved V-encoded cysteine to the conserved J-encoded phenylalanine. Sequences without an unambiguous match to a single V gene segment were excluded from the earlier analysis of approximately 560 of the donors. An earlier analysis of a few hundred of the donors called V segments functional above 56.7% productive rearrangements and segregating when the between-donor standard deviation exceeded 5%. A statistical classification framework was built to diagnose cytomegalovirus status from the catalog of TCR beta chain sequences. In a later analysis, TCR nucleotide sequences were compared against IMGT/GENE-DB human TR gene sequences so that V and J genes could be assigned. A later analysis assigned CDR3 sequences and most-parsimonious VDJ recombination scenarios with the TCRdist pipeline. In a later analysis, each TCR beta chain was defined by its CDR3 amino acid sequence together with its V-gene family, and reads lacking a unique V-gene family were excluded. In a later analysis, 450 to 600 highly shared, low-generation-probability nucleotide sequences were removed to address suspected cross-contamination and a sequencing artifact. In a later analysis, a clonal expansion index for each public chain was calculated from normalized within-repertoire ranks of inferred template counts. Generation probabilities in a later analysis came from a VDJ recombination model fitted to out-of-frame rearrangements, and those results were checked against IGoR. In a later analysis, TCR-TCR, TCR-HLA and TCR-CMV co-occurrence was scored with hypergeometric tests, and a repertoire-size bias correction was applied to TCR pairs. In a later analysis, false discovery rates were estimated by permuting HLA or CMV assignments 20 times. In a later analysis, co-occurring TCRs were grouped with DBSCAN, and TCRdist sequence similarity was added when clustering was performed within HLA-allele-positive subsets. Repertoires with fewer than 30,000 or more than 120,000 public chains were left out of co-occurrence clustering, as were roughly five repertoires with anomalous nucleotide sharing. TCRdb took over this immuneACCESS table, retaining in-frame rearrangements with V and J assigned. Such tables are incomplete; in checked studies, under half of the missing clones stem from an unresolved V gene, and the remainder is unexplained. V, J and clone size were drawn from that table, and D and trimming were deduced from the DNA. The sample profile shows about 140,000 clones; about four fifths of them were found once. Clones ranked in the top ten supply 4.5% of the sample.

In total, roughly 670 healthy bone marrow donors made up the cohort. Cohort members were all nominally healthy when sampled, although unrecorded immune exposures were likely present. The donor was CMV seronegative and belonged to the group of 350 to 400 seronegative cohort members. A peripheral blood sample was collected from each donor, and TCR beta sequencing was performed on peripheral blood mononuclear cells. The Qiagen DNeasy Blood Extraction Kit was used to extract genomic DNA from the blood cell samples. Sequencing input: PBMCs. The chain joins TRBV9 to TRBJ1-6; a tentative D match to TRBD1 spans 6 bases. This TCR came from a man aged 35-49 years in good health and CMV-seronegative. The CDR3: CASSPIVGGGMIAPLHF. The DNA is as follows: TGTGCCAGCAGCCCCATCGTTGGGGGGGGCATGATAGCACCCCTCCACTTT. Here the CDR3 is joined to the reference TRBV9 and TRBJ1-6 genes, and the full variable domain is: DSGVTQTPKHLITATGQRVTLRCSPRSGDLSVYWYQQSLDQGLQFLIQYYNGEERAKGNILERFSAQQFPDLHSELNLSSLELGDSALYFCASSPIVGGGMIAPLHFGNGTRLTVT.